One T cell receptor beta chain is described in this entry. This clone appeared a single time. The specificity of this receptor is unknown. The input lacks base qualities; no much larger clone sits a single base away. This entry is derived from a study of cytomegalovirus exposure and HLA in healthy donors listed by TCRdb under 2017. For context, the study as a whole: An earlier analysis of roughly 610 of the donors reported over 250 Gb of sequence data and around 110 million unique TCR beta sequences obtained from approximately 180 million T cells. Around 300 gigabases of sequencing data and approximately 93 million unique TCR sequences were included in an early release covering 500 to 750 HLA-typed donors. Of the 300 to 500 genotyped donors, 75% to 85% were placed in the genetic ancestry cluster associated with self-reported Caucasian donors. The aim of the study was to test whether cataloging public T cell receptors could identify signatures of past pathogen exposure. The T cell repertoires of roughly 660 subjects were profiled by immunosequencing and related to cytomegalovirus serostatus. In addition to the first cohort of 650 to 750 subjects, a separate validation cohort of 120 different subjects was used. To predict cytomegalovirus infection status, the study brought together high-throughput TCR immunosequencing, statistical association of individual TCRs with disease status, and machine learning. A later analysis re-examined previously published TCR beta repertoires from 500 to 700 donors and added high-resolution HLA genotyping to investigate patterns of TCR occurrence. In the later analysis, no new phenotypic data were used to find candidate immune exposures; instead, reliance was placed on TCR beta sequences and their occurrence across donors. To decide whether each TCR beta V gene segment behaved as functional or pseudogenic, an earlier analysis of nearly 600 of the donors relied on high-throughput TCR beta sequencing. Donor age, sex, ethnicity and CMV serostatus were collected together with the repertoire data. Genome-wide SNP genotypes for about three fifths of the roughly 670 donors were used in a later genetic analysis, which treated that subset as a discovery cohort. All discovery cohort repertoires had been generated on a single sequencing platform. Class I and class II HLA loci were covered by the typing at four-digit resolution. The number of typed donors differed by locus: 629-630 for A, B, C, DRB1 and DQB1; some 500 for DQA1; 606 for DPA1; and some 470 for DPB1. Four to six DR-DQ haplotypes were handled as single units for association and clustering, since linkage in the cohort was strong. Among 300 to 500 genotyped donors of the cohort, an average of approximately 220,000 unique TCR beta nucleotide sequences was sequenced per donor, of which about 18% were non-productive. Points the paper makes about the study in general: The classifier was reported to diagnose cytomegalovirus status with high specificity and sensitivity in both the original and validation cohorts. In an earlier analysis of fewer than 700 of the donors, most TCR beta V segments appeared in productive rearrangements about 87% or about 30% of the time, broadly matching IMGT annotations. Sequencing depth was assumed to be roughly uniform across donors in the presence/absence analyses, though that assumption may not hold. A further reported finding was that TCR beta sequences accurately predicted the HLA-A and HLA-B alleles for most subjects in the first cohort. About 17 rarely observed V segments, including chromosome 9 orphons, were excluded from the earlier analysis of approximately 500 of the donors because counts were too low. According to the authors, the approach could potentially be generalized to other disease states and immunological phenotypes. In a later genetic analysis, a missense DCLRE1C variant was associated with V-gene and J-gene trimming of TCR beta chains, and the association was replicated in an independent cohort. According to a later genetic analysis, donors in an Asian-associated ancestry cluster had fewer N-insertions in productive TCRs than the roughly 670-donor mean. According to a later analysis, most CMV-associated TCR beta chains appeared to be HLA-restricted, and the HLA associations seemed to be driven largely by CMV exposure. Some IMGT-functional V segments, including TRBV6-2 and TRBV6-3, could not be told apart with the 87-base-pair reads, so those segments were excluded. CMV serostatus was the only immune exposure information available for the cohort. In a later analysis, around 17,000 TCR beta sequences were associated with specific HLA alleles at a false discovery rate of 0.05. In the study, some 180 TCR beta chains were listed as associated with cytomegalovirus. A cluster of highly shared sequence variants was judged likely to represent a technical artifact of the sequencing pipeline. In a later analysis, the rate of TCR association differed among HLA loci, with DRB1 alleles having the most associated TCRs and HLA-C alleles having the fewest. Because some donors lacked HLA typing at each locus, the association tests relied only on the typed subset. Assigning TCR associations to individual alleles was difficult when HLA alleles, especially DR and DQ, strongly co-occurred. Most TCR sequences were observed very rarely across donors, whereas some public TCRs were present in many individuals. Linkage disequilibrium might explain the correlated functional status among segregating V segments, but an unknown experimental factor could not be excluded. In a later analysis, HLA-associated TCR beta chains showed more clonal expansion and lower generation probabilities than non-associated chains that were equally common. Three of the identified cytomegalovirus-associated TCR beta chains were confirmed in vitro to be specific for cytomegalovirus antigens. A later analysis reported that several top co-occurrence clusters appeared linked to parvovirus B19, influenza, CMV and Epstein-Barr virus. In this cohort, only TCR beta chains were sequenced, and detectable features were limited by the absence of alpha or paired-chain data.

Library prep was done by the immunoSEQ multiplex PCR assay. For the multiplex PCR, a mixture combining 60 forward primers for TCR Vbeta segments and 13 reverse primers for TCR Jbeta segments was used. The CDR3 region of rearranged TCR beta genes was amplified from genomic DNA with a multiplex PCR assay. On the Illumina HiSeq System, the amplified TCR beta libraries were sequenced as 87-base-pair reads. The authors' pipeline ran thus. A later analysis counted approximately 74 million unique TCR beta chains across the 700 or so repertoires, and 9 million to 14 million of these chains were shared by at least two donors. Raw reads were error-corrected and collapsed into unique sequences with a nearest-neighbor algorithm that merged closely related sequences to remove PCR and sequencing errors. CDR3 sequences were aligned to IMGT reference sequences to assign V, D and J gene segments. For a sequence to be retained, a match of at least six nucleotides to both a V gene segment and a J gene segment was required. Rearrangements were classified as productive when the CDR3 lacked stop codons and remained in frame with V and J, and all other rearrangements were classified as non-productive. CDR3 was defined according to IMGT convention as the region running from the second conserved V-encoded cysteine to the conserved J-encoded phenylalanine. Sequences without an unambiguous match to a single V gene segment were excluded from the earlier analysis of about 600 of the donors. An earlier analysis of 500 to 600 of the donors classified V segments as functional when productive rearrangements were above 56.7% and as segregating when the standard deviation between donors was above 5%. A statistical classification framework was built for diagnosing cytomegalovirus status from the catalog of TCR beta chain sequences. In a later analysis, TCR nucleotide sequences were compared against IMGT/GENE-DB human TR gene sequences so that V and J genes could be assigned. In a later analysis, CDR3 sequences and most-parsimonious VDJ recombination scenarios were assigned using the TCRdist pipeline. In a later analysis, each TCR beta chain was defined by its CDR3 amino acid sequence together with its V-gene family, and reads without a unique V-gene family were excluded. As a way to deal with suspected cross-contamination and a sequencing artifact, a later analysis dropped roughly 600 nucleotide sequences that were highly shared and had low generation probability. For each public chain, a later analysis derived a clonal expansion index from normalized ranks of inferred template counts within each repertoire. A later analysis computed generation probabilities with a VDJ recombination model fitted to out-of-frame rearrangements, and checked the results against IGoR. In a later analysis, TCR-TCR, TCR-HLA and TCR-CMV co-occurrence was scored with hypergeometric tests, and a repertoire-size bias correction was applied to TCR pairs. False discovery rates were estimated in a later analysis by permuting HLA or CMV assignments 20 times. A later analysis grouped co-occurring TCRs with DBSCAN, adding TCRdist sequence similarity when clustering within HLA-allele-positive subsets. Repertoires with fewer than 30,000 or more than 120,000 public chains were left out of co-occurrence clustering, as were several repertoires with anomalous nucleotide sharing. TCRdb took over this immuneACCESS table, retaining in-frame rearrangements with V and J assigned. Such tables are incomplete; in checked studies, under half of the missing clones stem from an unresolved V gene, and the remainder is unexplained. That table supplies the V and J calls and clone size; D and trimming were determined from the DNA. This sample lists around 120,000 clones; 78% were detected once. Roughly 5.9% of the sample lies in the top ten.

The cohort was made up of 666 healthy bone marrow donors. Cohort members were all nominally healthy when sampled, although unrecorded immune exposures were likely present. The donor was CMV seronegative and belonged to the group of around 400 seronegative cohort members. Each donor provided a peripheral blood sample, and peripheral blood mononuclear cells were used for TCR beta sequencing. The Qiagen DNeasy Blood Extraction Kit was used to extract genomic DNA from the blood cell samples. The CDR3 holds 12 amino acids from the cysteine to the phenylalanine. Just the 36-base CDR3 DNA is kept, in frame starting at base 1. The germline V gene yields SQVTM for CDR1 and ANQGSEA for CDR2. V and J are truncated by 4 bases and 8 bases respectively, leaving an intervening sequence of 11 bases.

This receptor was identified in a woman in her thirties or forties in good health and CMV-seronegative. The chain is encoded by TRBV29-1 joined to TRBJ1-4; no confident D gene assignment can be made. Sequenced material: PBMCs. The DNA sequence is TGCAGCGTTGTGGGCTTTGAGGAAAAACTGTTTTTT. This gives the protein CSVVGFEEKLFF.